This T cell receptor (beta chain) is drawn from a study of patients and donors after allogeneic stem cell transplantation. Germline CDR1 PRHDT, CDR2 FYEKMQ (reference sequence). The CDR3 extends over 13 amino acids. V shed 5 bases and J shed 3 bases, with 11 bases lying between them. TCRdb called the RT-PCR reads again in MiXCR, with one record for every CDR3 protein. The data hold about 410,000 distinct CDR3 sequences, with about a sixth observed a single time. Specimen: blood, either unsorted or a sorted T cell fraction (not recorded which). V gene TRBV13 combines with J gene TRBJ2-7; D is ambiguous. The sequence came from a human donor who was either an allogeneic HSCT recipient or a stem cell or donor lymphocyte infusion donor (not recorded which). It is not recorded whose cells these are; they may come from a transplant donor. CDR3 nucleotide sequence: TGTGCCAGCAGCCGGGCCTCAGGCTACGAGCAGTACTTC. Its translation: CASSRASGYEQYF.